This T cell receptor (beta chain) was sequenced in a study of human T cells and chemical hapten exposure. Turning to the study itself: Diphenylcyclopropenone doses were given weekly to the scalps of patients across the roughly 22-week study.

General observations from the study: Healthy individuals' immune responses may differ from those of donors, who had alopecia.

The time point is: patch test 1, 2 weeks after DPC sensitization. As for treatment: therapeutic diphenylcyclopropenone sensitization with weekly scalp DPC. On this clonotype itself: Its specificity is unknown.

Per germline, CDR1 MDHEN and CDR2 SYDVKM. The CDR3 spans 14 residues. Trimming removed 5 bases at V and 1 base at J, with 11 bases between. TCRdb ran MiXCR on the RACE reads and lists one entry per CDR3 protein. The sample lists 75,000 to 100,000 distinct CDR3 sequences, roughly 12% occurring once. Sequencing used whole blood, obtained in connection with sensitization to the hapten diphenylcyclopropenone (DPC). This chain links TRBV28 with TRBJ1-1; D is unresolved. The receptor was isolated from a woman in her thirties or forties with alopecia areata. Some clones in this sample may be carry-over from other donors' samples. Here the CDR3 reads CASSPPTENTEAFF. CDR3 nucleotides: TGTGCCAGCAGTCCCCCTACAGAGAACACTGAAGCTTTCTTT.